This passage covers 23 T cell receptor beta chains from one sample sequenced in a study of CD8+ T cells in alopecia areata. Regarding treatment: oral pan-JAK inhibitor, 5-10 mg twice daily. Sequencing relied on a cDNA template that was reverse transcribed from extracted RNA. Data came from immunoSEQ multiplex PCR; TCRdb stores just in-frame clones and leaves some out. The table shows 200,000 to 250,000 clones, with 64% occurring only once. The sample was CD4+ T cells sorted from blood, taken at week 4, from a patient treated with tofacitinib. The receptors derive from a human donor with alopecia areata.

This clone was picked up a small number of times. The chain joins TRBV29-1 to TRBJ1-1, with 7 bases that match TRBD1. The ends lost 7 bases at V and 5 bases at J; junction bases unmatched: 7. This CDR3 comprises 12 residues. CDR1 and CDR2 from the germline V gene are SQVTM and ANQGSEA. CDR3 in DNA: TGCAGCGCCCGGACAGGTCAGACTGAAGCTTTCTTT. Protein sequence: CSARTGQTEAFF.

J is TRBJ2-5 and V is TRBV2; 9 nucleotides agree with TRBD2. This CDR3 is 11 amino acids long. V lost 11 bases to trimming and J lost 3 bases; unmatched junction nucleotides: 1. Germline V gene data show CDR1 as SNHLY and CDR2 as FYNNEI. This chain's CDR3 is CAGGGEETQYF. Written as DNA, the CDR3 is TGTGCCGGCGGGGGGGAAGAGACCCAGTACTTC.

This clone came up a few times. The sample has other DNA sequences that encode this CDR3 too. DNA of the CDR3: TGTGCCAGCAGCTCGTCCACAGATACGCAGTATTTT. Its protein product is CASSSSTDTQYF. This chain uses TRBV7-2 with TRBJ2-3, with D hard to call. The V gene's germline CDR1 is SGHTA and CDR2 FQGNSA. The CDR3 is 12 residues long. Trimming shortened V by 4 bases and J by 2 bases, and 4 bases separated the two germline ends.

V usage is TRBV30 and J usage is TRBJ2-5; D gene unclear. Deletions cut 1 base from V and 1 base from J, with 7 bases between. Per germline, CDR1 GTSNPN and CDR2 SVGIG (reference sequence). The CDR3 sequence is 13 residues long. CDR3 amino acids: CAWSALGQETQYF. For the CDR3, the DNA is TGTGCCTGGAGTGCTCTGGGCCAAGAGACCCAGTACTTC.

This clone came up once. The V call is TRBV30, the J call TRBJ2-3; 9 nucleotides agree with TRBD1. The germline gives CDR1 GTSNPN, CDR2 SVGIG (reference sequence). V dropped 1 base and J dropped 9; count of bases not matched to a gene: 5. This CDR3 spans 13 amino acids. The CDR3 spells CAWSGTGEDTQYF. CDR3 coding DNA: TGTGCCTGGAGTGGGACAGGGGAAGACACGCAGTATTTT. The whole variable domain, filled in from reference TRBV30 and TRBJ2-3, reads SQTIHQWPATLVQPVGSPLSLECTVEGTSNPNLYWYRQAAGRGLQLLFYSVGIGQISSEVPQNLSASRPQDRQFILSSKKLLLSDSGFYLCAWSGTGEDTQYFGPGTRLTVL.

This clone was counted a single time. This chain joins TRBV7-9 and TRBJ1-6, with TRBD1 matching over 10 bases. Unmatched junction bases numbered 7, after V lost 5 bases and J lost 9 bases. The germline V gene encodes CDR1 SEHNR and CDR2 FQNEAQ (reference sequence). The CDR3 totals 15 residues. In DNA, the CDR3 is TGTGCCAGCAGCGCGGGACAGGGGTTCTCTTCACCCCTCCACTTT. Protein: CASSAGQGFSSPLHF.

This clone was counted a few times. The CDR3: CSVGSRQGGYTF. In DNA form, the CDR3 reads TGCAGCGTTGGCTCCCGGCAGGGAGGCTACACCTTC. J is TRBJ1-2 and V is TRBV29-1; D perhaps matches TRBD1 (5 bases). Germline CDR1 SQVTM, CDR2 ANQGSEA. The CDR3 has 12 amino acids. Trimming cost V 4 bases and J 8 bases, with 14 bases left between them. Drawing the rest from reference TRBV29-1 and TRBJ1-2, the complete variable domain is SAVISQKPSRDICQRGTSLTIQCQVDSQVTMMFWYRQQPGQSLTLIATANQGSEATYESGFVIDKFPISRPNLTFSTLTVSNMSPEDSSIYLCSVGSRQGGYTFGSGTRLTVV.

The chain is built from TRBV19 and TRBJ1-2; D gene unclear. The CDR3 consists of 12 residues. Trimming removed 5 bases at V and 8 bases at J, with 12 bases between. Germline loops: CDR1 LNHDA, CDR2 SQIVND (reference sequence). The DNA of the CDR3 is TGTGCCAGTAGTCTCGGATTCGGGGGCTACACCTTC. This codes for CASSLGFGGYTF.

This clone was seen a few times. The chain has TRBV30 and TRBJ1-1; D is undetermined. Germline CDR1 GTSNPN, CDR2 SVGIG (reference sequence). Deletions cut 4 bases from V and 11 bases from J, with 26 bases between. CDR3 length equals 15 residues. The CDR3 DNA follows: TGTGCCTGGATTATCGACTGGTGGGGAGGTGGTGGGGCTTTCTTT. Amino acid sequence: CAWIIDWWGGGGAFF.

The V and J genes are TRBV10-3 and TRBJ2-5; 13 nucleotides align to TRBD2. This CDR3 comprises 14 residues. Germline V gene data show CDR1 as ENHRY and CDR2 as SYGVKD. Trimming took 6 bases from V and 5 from J; bases not matched to a gene: 3. DNA of the CDR3: TGTGCCATCAGACCGGGACTAGCGGGGGAGACCCAGTACTTC. Translating it yields CAIRPGLAGETQYF.

In this sample, this clone turned up once. V gene TRBV6-5 combines with J gene TRBJ2-1; 7 bases map to TRBD1. V was clipped by 8 bases and J by 9 bases; unmatched bases: 7. The germline V gene has CDR1 MNHEY and CDR2 SVGAGI. There are 12 residues in the CDR3. The CDR3 protein is CASGKTGSEQFF. The CDR3 DNA reads as TGTGCCAGCGGGAAGACAGGGTCTGAGCAGTTCTTC.

This clone showed up just a few times. The V and J genes are TRBV5-4 and TRBJ1-2; no clear D. This CDR3 contains 12 residues. Germline lookup yields CDR1 SGHNT and CDR2 YYREEE (reference sequence). V lost 6 bases, J lost 4 bases, and 10 bases lay in between. CDR3 sequence: CASTQESYGYTF. The CDR3, as DNA: TGTGCCAGCACCCAGGAGTCCTATGGCTACACCTTC.

Only a few counts were recorded for this clone. This sample also contains other DNA sequences that code for the same CDR3. The rearrangement links TRBV29-1 to TRBJ1-1, with no clear D. Germline loops: CDR1 SQVTM, CDR2 ANQGSEA. This CDR3 has 13 amino acids. Trimming removed 2 bases at V and 0 bases at J, with 7 bases between. CDR3 residues: CSVERQLNTEAFF. The CDR3 DNA is TGCAGCGTTGAAAGGCAGCTGAACACTGAAGCTTTCTTT.

This clone was detected only a few times. The chain links TRBV27 to TRBJ2-7; 14 positions agree with TRBD2. The CDR3 has 20 amino acids. Germline loops: CDR1 MNHEY, CDR2 SMNVEV (reference sequence). V dropped 8 bases and J dropped 0; count of bases not matched to a gene: 18. The CDR3, as DNA: TGTGCCAGCGGTATAGGAAGGGGGACTAGCGGGGGCCACGGCTCCTACGAGCAGTACTTC. Translated: CASGIGRGTSGGHGSYEQYF.

Written as DNA, the CDR3 is TGTGCCAGCAGCCAAGCGACAGATACGCAGTATTTT. Translated: CASSQATDTQYF. V gene TRBV13 combines with J gene TRBJ2-3; no firm D call. Germline CDR1 and CDR2: PRHDT and FYEKMQ (reference sequence). The CDR3 contains 12 residues. V lost 5 bases, J lost 3 bases, and 6 bases lay in between.

The V and J genes are TRBV5-6 and TRBJ1-5; 7 nucleotides align to TRBD1. V was pared by 3 bases and J by 4 bases, with 4 bases of the junction left unmatched. In germline, CDR1 is SGHDT, CDR2 YYEEEE. The CDR3 runs to 14 residues. The CDR3 DNA reads TGTGCCAGCAGCTCGGGACAGAGGAATCAGCCCCAGCATTTT. This gives the protein CASSSGQRNQPQHF.

The rearrangement joins TRBV7-9 to TRBJ2-3; D gene unclear. CDR3 length: 13 residues. The V and J ends lost 5 bases and 0 bases respectively, with 6 bases between them. The germline CDR1 and CDR2 sequences are SEHNR and FQNEAQ (reference sequence). CDR3 sequence reads: CASSSQSTDTQYF. The CDR3 nucleotides read TGTGCCAGCAGCAGCCAGAGCACAGATACGCAGTATTTT. Based on the CDR3 plus reference TRBV7-9 and TRBJ2-3, the full variable domain is DTGVSQNPRHKITKRGQNVTFRCDPISEHNRLYWYRQTLGQGPEFLTYFQNEAQLEKSRLLSDRFSAERPKGSFSTLEIQRTEQGDSAMYLCASSSQSTDTQYFGPGTRLTVL.

CDR3 coding DNA: TGTGCCAGCGCGGGACCCGGCTATGGCTACACCTTC. It translates to CASAGPGYGYTF. The chain couples TRBV11-2 to TRBJ1-2; perhaps TRBD1 as D (5 bases). CDR1 SGHAT and CDR2 FQNNGV come from the germline V gene. The ends were cut back, 8 bases at V and 4 bases at J, with 11 bases in the middle. The CDR3 length is 12 residues.

The chain links TRBV4-3 to TRBJ2-3; 10 bases are a match to TRBD2. V lost 6 bases, J lost 6 bases, and 9 bases stayed unmatched. CDR1 LGHNA and CDR2 YSLEER come from the germline V gene. The CDR3 spans 15 residues. In nucleotides, the CDR3 is TGCGCCAGCAGTCCCCAAGGGACTAGCGACGATACGCAGTATTTT. It specifies CASSPQGTSDDTQYF.

This rearrangement joins TRBV5-6 to TRBJ1-5, with TRBD1 as a possible D gene (6 bases). Germline lookup yields CDR1 SGHDT and CDR2 YYEEEE. The CDR3 has 16 amino acids. Trimming shortened V by 4 bases and J by 9 bases, and 23 bases separated the two germline ends. The CDR3 nucleotides are TGTGCCAGCAGCCAAGGTTCAGGGGCCCGCGATTGGCCCCAGCATTTT. This gives the protein CASSQGSGARDWPQHF.

V gene TRBV30 combines with J gene TRBJ2-1; 7 positions agree with TRBD1. The CDR3 sequence is 15 residues long. Germline CDR1 reads GTSNPN; CDR2 reads SVGIG (reference sequence). V shed 5 bases and J 1 base; nucleotides not matched to a gene: 8. The CDR3 DNA is TGTGCCTGGGATCCACAGGGGAATTCCTACAATGAGCAGTTCTTC. Protein: CAWDPQGNSYNEQFF.

This sequence joins TRBV9 and TRBJ1-2; D possibly corresponds to TRBD1 (5 bases). Germline V lookup: CDR1 SGDLS, CDR2 YYNGEE. V lost 0 bases and J lost 3, with 15 bases in between. The CDR3 spans 16 residues. CDR3 loop: CASSVATPQGHYGYTF. CDR3 bases: TGTGCCAGCAGCGTAGCTACCCCCCAGGGTCACTATGGCTACACCTTC.

Only one count was recorded for this clone. The chain employs TRBV5-1 and TRBJ2-3; D not resolved. Germline assignment: CDR1 SGHRS and CDR2 YFSETQ. The CDR3 is made up of 12 amino acids. V was clipped by 0 bases and J by 4 bases, with 3 bases between them. This CDR3 is CASSLAPDTQYF. The CDR3 DNA reads as TGCGCCAGCAGCTTGGCGCCAGATACGCAGTATTTT.